Below, 15 T cell receptor beta chains from the same sample are listed, as sequenced in a study of blood T cell repertoires in COVID-19. Data came from immunoSEQ multiplex PCR; TCRdb stores just in-frame clones and leaves some out. The table lists about 440,000 clones, about 91% of them singletons, with roughly 13% in the top ten. The source material was peripheral blood. These receptors originate from a woman in her forties or fifties with COVID-19, enrolled during active disease.

This CDR3 reads CASSYYRDGNTIYF. The CDR3 DNA is TGTGCCAGCAGCTATTACAGGGACGGAAACACCATATATTTT. The chain employs TRBV11-2 and TRBJ1-3; maybe TRBD1 (6 bases). CDR3 length: 14 residues. V was pared by 4 bases and J by 4 bases, with 11 bases between. In germline, CDR1 is SGHAT, CDR2 FQNNGV.

The rearrangement links TRBV6-5 to TRBJ2-7; the D gene is possibly TRBD1 (6 bases). Germline CDR1 and CDR2: MNHEY and SVGAGI. Trimming removed 6 bases at V and 9 bases at J, with 18 bases between. The CDR3 has 13 amino acids. The CDR3 spells CASSRDGPGAQYF. CDR3 nucleotide sequence: TGTGCCAGCAGCAGGGACGGCCCAGGGGCGCAGTACTTC.

The rearrangement uses TRBV18 and TRBJ2-7; 8 bases are shared with TRBD1. V trimming: 5 bases; J trimming: 4 bases; junction bases outside the gene matches: 7. The CDR3 extends over 14 amino acids. CDR1 KGHSH and CDR2 LQKENI come from the germline V gene. The CDR3 loop is CASSISGQAYEQYF. CDR3 DNA: TGTGCCAGCTCAATATCGGGACAGGCGTACGAGCAGTACTTC.

This clone was observed a handful of times. The CDR3 nucleotides read TGTGCCAGCAGCCCGGGACTAGAAGTTTCCGGGGAGCTGTTTTTT. Translating it yields CASSPGLEVSGELFF. The V gene is TRBV7-7, the J gene TRBJ2-2, with 8 bases lining up with TRBD2. The length of the CDR3 is 15 residues. V was clipped by 5 bases and J by 6 bases; unmatched bases: 8. Germline V lookup: CDR1 SSHAT, CDR2 FNYEAQ (reference sequence).

The J gene is TRBJ2-5, the V gene TRBV7-2; D is possibly TRBD2 (5 bases). Trimming took 1 base from V and 0 from J, leaving 9 bases between them. The CDR3 consists of 15 residues. The germline gives CDR1 SGHTA, CDR2 FQGNSA. This CDR3 reads CASSLVRGYQETQYF. The CDR3 nucleotides read TGTGCCAGCAGCTTAGTACGAGGGTACCAAGAGACCCAGTACTTC.

The chain is built from TRBV7-3 and TRBJ2-7, with a possible D match to TRBD1 (5 bases). Trimming removed 4 bases from V and 7 bases from J, with 14 bases in between. CDR1 is SGHTA, CDR2 FQGTGA, per germline. The CDR3 loop spans 13 amino acids. CDR3 residues: CASSSDNQGEQYF. CDR3 DNA: TGTGCCAGCAGCTCGGACAATCAGGGAGAGCAGTACTTC.

The chain uses TRBV5-1 and TRBJ1-1; 8 positions agree with TRBD1. The germline gives CDR1 SGHRS, CDR2 YFSETQ. V lost 1 base and J lost 0; bases outside the gene matches: 5. The CDR3 is made up of 16 amino acids. The CDR3 DNA is TGCGCCAGCAGCTTGATCGCAGGGGGCCTGAACACTGAAGCTTTCTTT. Its translation: CASSLIAGGLNTEAFF. Combining the CDR3 with reference TRBV5-1 and TRBJ1-1 gives the whole variable domain KAGVTQTPRYLIKTRGQQVTLSCSPISGHRSVSWYQQTPGQGLQFLFEYFSETQRNKGNFPGRFSGRQFSNSRSEMNVSTLELGDSALYLCASSLIAGGLNTEAFFGQGTRLTVV.

This chain uses TRBV14 with TRBJ2-7; 10 bases align to TRBD1. Germline V lookup: CDR1 SGHDN, CDR2 FVKESK. V lost 6 bases and J lost 7; bases outside the gene matches: 6. The CDR3 extends over 13 amino acids. CDR3 sequence reads: CASSGQGGSEQYF. For the CDR3, the DNA is TGTGCCAGCAGTGGACAGGGGGGATCGGAGCAGTACTTC.

This clone is a singleton in its sample. CDR3 DNA: TGCGCCAGCAGCTATGGGACAGGGGATGGCTACACCTTC. Amino acids: CASSYGTGDGYTF. This chain links TRBV5-1 with TRBJ1-2; the match to TRBD1 covers 10 bases. The CDR3 extends over 13 amino acids. Germline CDR1 is SGHRS and CDR2 is YFSETQ. V lost 3 bases and J lost 6; bases outside the gene matches: 2. The variable domain in full, with the rest retrieved from reference TRBV5-1 and TRBJ1-2, is KAGVTQTPRYLIKTRGQQVTLSCSPISGHRSVSWYQQTPGQGLQFLFEYFSETQRNKGNFPGRFSGRQFSNSRSEMNVSTLELGDSALYLCASSYGTGDGYTFGSGTRLTVV.

The chain employs TRBV11-2 and TRBJ1-2; 9 bases are shared with TRBD1. Germline V gene data show CDR1 as SGHAT and CDR2 as FQNNGV. The CDR3 extends over 13 amino acids. The V gene end was trimmed by 3 bases and the J gene end by 8 bases; junction bases not matched to a gene: 4. The CDR3 DNA follows: TGTGCCAGCAGCTTCGGGACAGGGATCGGCTACACCTTC. Protein sequence: CASSFGTGIGYTF.

V gene TRBV7-9 combines with J gene TRBJ1-2; 9 bases match TRBD1. CDR1 and CDR2 (germline): SEHNR, FQNEAQ (reference sequence). V was clipped by 5 bases and J by 8 bases; unmatched bases: 6. This CDR3 is built from 13 residues. The CDR3 region is CASSTWTGDGYTF. CDR3 in DNA: TGTGCCAGCAGCACTTGGACAGGGGACGGCTACACCTTC.

The chain employs TRBV11-1 and TRBJ2-3; maybe TRBD1 (6 bases). The CDR3 has 15 residues. Germline V CDR1 and CDR2: SGHAT, FQDESV (reference sequence). The V end was cut by 4 bases, the J end by 4 bases, with 15 bases between. CDR3 amino acids: CASSSRDTPADTQYF. The CDR3 bases are TGTGCCAGCAGCTCCCGGGACACCCCCGCAGATACGCAGTATTTT.

The chain recombines TRBV30 with TRBJ1-1; no reliable D call. Germline CDR1 is GTSNPN and CDR2 is SVGIG (reference sequence). The length of the CDR3 is 12 residues. V lost 3 bases to trimming and J lost 3 bases, with 8 bases between them. The CDR3 nucleotides are TGTGCCTGGAGGGACTTCCACACTGAAGCTTTCTTT. Protein sequence: CAWRDFHTEAFF.

DNA of the CDR3: TGTGCCAGCAGTTCTCCGGGACAGGCTAGCGACGAGCAGTACTTC. Translation: CASSSPGQASDEQYF. This rearrangement joins TRBV6-5 to TRBJ2-7; 8 nucleotides line up with TRBD1. CDR3 length: 15 residues. Germline loops: CDR1 MNHEY, CDR2 SVGAGI. The V gene end was trimmed by 4 bases and the J gene end by 5 bases; junction bases not matched to a gene: 10.

A note on this clone: Other DNA sequences within the sample encode an identical CDR3. The V gene is TRBV19, the J gene TRBJ1-1; D is perhaps TRBD1 (5 bases). The CDR3 extends over 13 amino acids. Germline-derived CDR1 and CDR2 are LNHDA and SQIVND (reference sequence). Trimming shortened V by 3 bases and J by 5 bases, and 10 bases separated the two germline ends. This CDR3 is CASSIQGTTEAFF. The CDR3 region has the DNA TGTGCCAGTAGTATCCAGGGTACTACTGAAGCTTTCTTT.